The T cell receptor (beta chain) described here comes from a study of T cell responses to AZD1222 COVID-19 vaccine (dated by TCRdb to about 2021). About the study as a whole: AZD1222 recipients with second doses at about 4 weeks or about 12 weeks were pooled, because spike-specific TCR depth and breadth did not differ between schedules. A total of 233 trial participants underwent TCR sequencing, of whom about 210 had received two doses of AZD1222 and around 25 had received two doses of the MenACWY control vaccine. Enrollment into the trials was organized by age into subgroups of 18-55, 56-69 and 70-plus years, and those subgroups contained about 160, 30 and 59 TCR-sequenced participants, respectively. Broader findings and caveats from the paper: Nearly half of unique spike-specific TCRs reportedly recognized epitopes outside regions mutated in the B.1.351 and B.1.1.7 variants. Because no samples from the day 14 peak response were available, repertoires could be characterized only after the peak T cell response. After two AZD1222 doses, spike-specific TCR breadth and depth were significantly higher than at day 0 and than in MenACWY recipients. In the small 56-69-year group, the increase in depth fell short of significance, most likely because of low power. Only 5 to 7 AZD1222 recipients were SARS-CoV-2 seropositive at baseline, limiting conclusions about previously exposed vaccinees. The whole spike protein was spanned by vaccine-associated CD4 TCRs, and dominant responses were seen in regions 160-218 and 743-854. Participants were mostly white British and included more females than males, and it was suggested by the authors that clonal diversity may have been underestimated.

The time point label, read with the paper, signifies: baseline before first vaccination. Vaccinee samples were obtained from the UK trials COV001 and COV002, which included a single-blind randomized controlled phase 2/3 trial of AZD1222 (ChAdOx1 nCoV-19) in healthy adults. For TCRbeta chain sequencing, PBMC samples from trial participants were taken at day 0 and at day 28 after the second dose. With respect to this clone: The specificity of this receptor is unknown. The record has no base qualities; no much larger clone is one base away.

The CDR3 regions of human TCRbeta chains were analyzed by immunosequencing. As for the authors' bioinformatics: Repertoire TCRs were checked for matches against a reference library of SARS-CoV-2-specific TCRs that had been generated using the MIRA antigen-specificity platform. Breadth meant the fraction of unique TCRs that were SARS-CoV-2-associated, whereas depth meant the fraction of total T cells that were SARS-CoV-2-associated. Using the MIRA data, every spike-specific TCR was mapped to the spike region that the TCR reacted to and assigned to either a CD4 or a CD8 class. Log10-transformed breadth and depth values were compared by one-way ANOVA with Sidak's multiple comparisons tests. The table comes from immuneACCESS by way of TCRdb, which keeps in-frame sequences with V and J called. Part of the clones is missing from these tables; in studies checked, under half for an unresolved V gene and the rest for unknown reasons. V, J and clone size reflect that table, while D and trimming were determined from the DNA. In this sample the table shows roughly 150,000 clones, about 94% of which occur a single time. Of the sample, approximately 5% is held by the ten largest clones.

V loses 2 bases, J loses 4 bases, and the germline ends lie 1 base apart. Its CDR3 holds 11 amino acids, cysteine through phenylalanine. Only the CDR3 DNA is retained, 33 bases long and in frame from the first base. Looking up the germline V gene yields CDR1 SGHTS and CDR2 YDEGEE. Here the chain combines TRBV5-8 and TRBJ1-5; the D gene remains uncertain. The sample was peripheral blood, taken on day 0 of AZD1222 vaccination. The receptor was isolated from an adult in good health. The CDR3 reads CASSLNQPQHF. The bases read TGTGCCAGCAGCTTAAATCAGCCCCAGCATTTT.